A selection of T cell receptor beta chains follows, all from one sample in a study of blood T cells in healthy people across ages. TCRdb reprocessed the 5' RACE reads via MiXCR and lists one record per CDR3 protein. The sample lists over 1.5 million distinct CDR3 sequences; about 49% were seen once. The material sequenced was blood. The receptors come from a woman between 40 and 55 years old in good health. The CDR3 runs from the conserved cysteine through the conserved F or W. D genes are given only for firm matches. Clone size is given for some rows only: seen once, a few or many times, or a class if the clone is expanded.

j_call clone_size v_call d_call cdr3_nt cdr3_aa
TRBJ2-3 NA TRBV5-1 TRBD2 TGCGCCAGCAGCTCGGGACTAGCGGGGGGCGGAGACACAGATACGCAGTATTTT CASSSGLAGGGDTDTQYF
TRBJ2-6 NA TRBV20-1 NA TGCAGTGCTAGTGGGAGTTCTGAAGGGGCCAACGTCCTGACTTTC CSASGSSEGANVLTF
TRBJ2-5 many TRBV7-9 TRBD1 TGTGCCAGCAGCCGGACAGGGGGCGGAGAGACCCAGTACTTC CASSRTGGGETQYF
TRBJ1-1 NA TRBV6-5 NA TGTGCCAGCAGTTACTCCGGCAGGGGTTTCGCTGAAGCTTTCTTT CASSYSGRGFAEAFF
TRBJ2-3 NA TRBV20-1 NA TGCAGTGCTAGAGGTGGGGGGGCCTTAGATACGCAGTATTTT CSARGGGALDTQYF
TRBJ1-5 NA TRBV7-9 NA TGTGCCAGCAGCTTAGCCCGGGGGGGTGATCAGCCCCAGCATTTT CASSLARGGDQPQHF
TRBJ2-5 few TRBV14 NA TGTGCCAGCAGCCAAGCCTCAGAGGGGAAGGAGACCCAGTACTTC CASSQASEGKETQYF
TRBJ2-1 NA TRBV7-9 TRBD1 TGTGCCAGCAGCTCAGCCCGGGACAGGGCCTACAATGAGCAGTTCTTC CASSSARDRAYNEQFF
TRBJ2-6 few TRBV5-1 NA TGCGCCAGCGACCGGGATGGGGCCAACGTCCTGACTTTC CASDRDGANVLTF
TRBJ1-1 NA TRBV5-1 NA TGCGCCAGCAGCGTTTCAGGCAGTGTGAACACTGAAGCTTTCTTT CASSVSGSVNTEAFF
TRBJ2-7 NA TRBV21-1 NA TGTGCCAGCAGCAAATTTGCCGGGACCAAGAGCTCCTACGAGCAGTACTTC CASSKFAGTKSSYEQYF
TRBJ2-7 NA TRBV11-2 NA TGTGCCAGCAGCTTAACCAGGGGTGACCACGAGCAGTACTTC CASSLTRGDHEQYF
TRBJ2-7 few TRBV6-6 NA TGTGCCAGCAGTTCCGGAAGGGAGGAAAGCTCCTACGAGCAGTACTTC CASSSGREESSYEQYF
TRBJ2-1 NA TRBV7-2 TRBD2 TGTGCCAGCAGGCCGGGGGGGCCTAACAATGAGCAGTTCTTC CASRPGGPNNEQFF
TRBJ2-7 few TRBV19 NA TGCGCCAGTAGTATGAGGCCGAGCTCCTACGAGCAGTACTTC CASSMRPSSYEQYF
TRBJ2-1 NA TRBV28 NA TGTGCCAGCCTCTGGGGGAATGAGCAGTTCTTC CASLWGNEQFF
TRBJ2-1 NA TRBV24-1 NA TGTGCCACCAGTGAAACCCGACAGGTCGGGCCCAATGAGCAGTTCTTC CATSETRQVGPNEQFF
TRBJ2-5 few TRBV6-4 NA TGTGCCAGCGGACAGTCCCAAGAGACCCAGTACTTC CASGQSQETQYF
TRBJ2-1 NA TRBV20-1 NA TGCAGTGCTAGAGATCAGGGTAGGGCCTACAATGAGCAGTTCTTC CSARDQGRAYNEQFF
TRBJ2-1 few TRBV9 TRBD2 TGTGCCAGCAGCGAAGTTAGCGGGGGGGCCGTCAATGAGCAGTTCTTC CASSEVSGGAVNEQFF
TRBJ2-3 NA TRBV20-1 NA TGCAGTGCTAGAGCCGCGTCAGATACGCAGTATTTT CSARAASDTQYF
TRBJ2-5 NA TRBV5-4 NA TGTGCCAGCAGCACTACGGGACACGCAGGGGAGACCCAGTACTTC CASSTTGHAGETQYF
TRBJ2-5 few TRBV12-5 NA TGTGCTAGTGGGACCGTGGGAGGAGCCCAGTACTTC CASGTVGGAQYF
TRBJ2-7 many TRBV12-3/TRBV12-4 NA TGTGCCAGCAGTTTAGAATCTACCTACGAGCAGTACTTC CASSLESTYEQYF
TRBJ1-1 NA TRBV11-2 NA TGTGCCAGCAGCTTAGGGGTTACAGCGAACACTGAAGCTTTCTTT CASSLGVTANTEAFF
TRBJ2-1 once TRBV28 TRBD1 TGTGCCAGCAGCTCCGCCAGGGGGCTTTGGTATGAGCAGTTCTTC CASSSARGLWYEQFF